This TCR beta chain was found in a study of cytomegalovirus exposure and HLA in healthy donors. Study context: Assignment to the Caucasian-associated ancestry cluster applied to approximately 80% of the approximately 380 genotyped donors.

Each donor was nominally healthy when sampled (though unrecorded immune exposures were likely). V gave up 0 bases and J gave up 2 bases; unmatched junction bases: 6. The germline gives CDR1 SEHNR, CDR2 FQNEAQ (reference sequence). This CDR3 contains 16 residues. PCR involved 60 Vbeta and 13 Jbeta primers. Original data processing: Roughly 80 million unique TCR beta chains, roughly 10 million shared, were counted in a later analysis. Measured with immunoSEQ multiplex PCR; TCRdb has only the in-frame clones, and not every one. The D gene and trimming were derived from the DNA, and the V and J assignments and clone size from that table. The sample carries roughly 200,000 clones, roughly 78% recorded once.

The chain has TRBV7-9 and TRBJ2-7; 8 bases are shared with TRBD2. This receptor was obtained from a woman in her 30s in good health and CMV-seropositive. The sample consisted of PBMCs. CDR3 region: CASSLAASGLTYEQYF. The CDR3 nucleotides read TGTGCCAGCAGCTTAGCCGCTAGCGGGTTGACCTACGAGCAGTACTTC.